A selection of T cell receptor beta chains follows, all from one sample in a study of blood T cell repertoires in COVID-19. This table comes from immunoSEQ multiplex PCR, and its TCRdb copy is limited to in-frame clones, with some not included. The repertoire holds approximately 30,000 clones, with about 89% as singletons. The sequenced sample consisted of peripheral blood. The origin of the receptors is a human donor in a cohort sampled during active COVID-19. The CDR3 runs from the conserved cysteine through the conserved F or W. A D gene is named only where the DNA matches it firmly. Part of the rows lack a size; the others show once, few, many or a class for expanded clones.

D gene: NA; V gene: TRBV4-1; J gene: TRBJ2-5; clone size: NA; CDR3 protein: CASSQASVQETQYF; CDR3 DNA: TGCGCCAGCAGCCAAGCCTCAGTGCAAGAGACCCAGTACTTC
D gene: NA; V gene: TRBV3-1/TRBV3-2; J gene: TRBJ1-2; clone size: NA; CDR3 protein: CASSSGGGKNIYGYTF; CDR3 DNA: TGTGCCAGCAGCAGCGGTGGGGGGAAAAATATCTATGGCTACACCTTC
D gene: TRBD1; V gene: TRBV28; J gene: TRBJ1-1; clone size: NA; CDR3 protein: CASSTPGQWENTEAFF; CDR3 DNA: TGTGCCAGCAGTACCCCGGGACAGTGGGAAAACACTGAAGCTTTCTTT
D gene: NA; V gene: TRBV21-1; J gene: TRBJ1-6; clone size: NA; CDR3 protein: CASSKGQVDSPLHF; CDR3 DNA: TGTGCCAGCAGCAAAGGACAGGTAGATTCACCCCTCCACTTT
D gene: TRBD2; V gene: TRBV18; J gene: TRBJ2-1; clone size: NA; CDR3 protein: CASSPLAGANNEQFF; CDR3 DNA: TGTGCCAGCTCACCGCTAGCGGGGGCGAACAATGAGCAGTTCTTC
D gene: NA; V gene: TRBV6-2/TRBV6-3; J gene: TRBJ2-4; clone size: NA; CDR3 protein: CASSYPGNIQYF; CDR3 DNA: TGTGCCAGCAGTTACCCGGGAAACATTCAGTACTTC
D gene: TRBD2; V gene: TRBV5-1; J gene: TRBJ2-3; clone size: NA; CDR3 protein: CASSLLALGGGSTDTQYF; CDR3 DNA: TGCGCCAGCAGCTTGTTGGCGCTTGGCGGGGGGAGCACAGATACGCAGTATTTT
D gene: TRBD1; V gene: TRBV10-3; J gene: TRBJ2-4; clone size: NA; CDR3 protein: CATGTGQLAKNIQYF; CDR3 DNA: TGTGCCACAGGGACAGGGCAACTAGCCAAAAACATTCAGTACTTC
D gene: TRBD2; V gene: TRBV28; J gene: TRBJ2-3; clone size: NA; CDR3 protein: CASSSSGGAPDTQYF; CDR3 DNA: TGTGCCAGCAGTTCCAGCGGGGGGGCACCAGATACGCAGTATTTT
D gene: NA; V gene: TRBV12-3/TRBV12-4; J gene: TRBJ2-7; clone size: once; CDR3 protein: CASSPGQPLEQYF; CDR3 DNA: TGTGCCAGCTCCCCAGGACAGCCCCTAGAGCAGTACTTC